This T cell receptor beta chain was recovered during a study of cytomegalovirus exposure and HLA in healthy donors. Germline CDR1 LNHDA, CDR2 SQIVND (reference sequence). The CDR3 is made up of 12 amino acids. V shed 9 bases, J shed 9 bases, and the junction held 8 bases outside the gene matches. The donors belonged to the roughly 110-subject validation cohort, separate from the roughly 720-subject first cohort. Profiled with immunoSEQ multiplex PCR; TCRdb holds only in-frame clones, not every one. The sample has about 150,000 clones; about 95% are singletons. Whole-study results and caveats: The study designated about 180 TCR beta chains cytomegalovirus-associated. According to a later analysis, TCR clusters from the first cohort tended to co-occur in the 120 or so validation repertoires. According to reports, the classifier identified cytomegalovirus status with high specificity and sensitivity.

On this clone itself: Its antigen is as yet unknown.

The TCR originated in a man aged 18 to 30 in good health and CMV-seropositive. Sequenced: PBMCs. This chain joins TRBV19 and TRBJ1-5; 7 bases are a match to TRBD1. CDR3 protein: CASDDRTGPQHF. The CDR3 region has the DNA TGTGCCAGCGACGACAGGACAGGGCCCCAGCATTTT.